The 8 T cell receptor beta chains presented below share a single source sample, sequenced in a study of OX40 agonist ivuxolimab in advanced cancers. The data were produced by immunoSEQ multiplex PCR, yet TCRdb's version contains in-frame clones alone and is incomplete. The sample lists tens of thousands of clones, roughly 86% seen once, with about 3% in the top ten. Material: CD4+ or CD8+ T cells sorted from blood, obtained in a trial of the OX40 agonist ivuxolimab. The receptors come from an adult with an advanced solid tumor such as melanoma, head and neck, liver or kidney cancer.

The V and J genes are TRBV18 and TRBJ1-2; TRBD1 might be the D (5 bases). V dropped 6 bases and J dropped 2 bases, with 13 bases sitting between them. CDR1 KGHSH and CDR2 LQKENI come from the germline V gene. The CDR3 length is 14 residues. CDR3 sequence: CASSETEGNYGYTF. CDR3 DNA sequence: TGTGCCAGCTCGGAGACGGAGGGGAACTATGGCTACACCTTC.

V gene TRBV7-9 combines with J gene TRBJ2-5, with a tentative D call TRBD1 (6 bases). V was clipped by 1 base and J by 5 bases, with 14 bases between them. CDR1 SEHNR and CDR2 FQNEAQ come from the germline V gene (reference sequence). The CDR3 length is 15 residues. CDR3 coding DNA: TGTGCCAGCAGCTTAGTGGGGGCAATCGGGGAGACCCAGTACTTC. It codes for CASSLVGAIGETQYF.

The gene calls are TRBV6-5 and TRBJ2-5, with a possible D match to TRBD1 (6 bases). Germline V gene sequence: CDR1 MNHEY, CDR2 SVGAGI. Trimming left V 5 bases short and J 4 bases short, with 14 bases between. The CDR3 extends over 14 amino acids. The CDR3 spells CASSHAPRGETQYF. The CDR3 nucleotides are TGTGCCAGCAGTCACGCCCCCAGGGGAGAGACCCAGTACTTC.

By proportion, this clone is medium-sized. This rearrangement joins TRBV4-3 to TRBJ1-2; tentatively, D is TRBD1 (5 bases). This CDR3 region has 16 residues. The germline V and J ends were trimmed by 0 bases and 8 bases, with 19 bases remaining between them. Germline CDR1 is LGHNA and CDR2 is YSLEER. CDR3 sequence: CASSQEGWVGGRGYTF. Here the CDR3 DNA reads TGCGCCAGCAGCCAAGAAGGTTGGGTTGGGGGACGGGGCTACACCTTC.

The rearrangement uses TRBV7-3 and TRBJ1-1; D not certain. With 2 bases removed from V and 1 base from J, the gap between germline ends came to 5 bases. Per germline, CDR1 SGHTA and CDR2 FQGTGA. This CDR3 comprises 13 residues. CDR3 loop: CASSLSANTEAFF. CDR3 nucleotides: TGTGCCAGCAGCTTATCAGCGAACACTGAAGCTTTCTTT.

This rearrangement joins TRBV6-5 to TRBJ2-7, with 8 bases identical to TRBD2. The V gene end was trimmed by 4 bases and the J gene end by 5 bases; junction bases not matched to a gene: 13. The CDR3 sequence is 16 residues long. Per germline, CDR1 MNHEY and CDR2 SVGAGI. The CDR3 is CASSSGAGGIVHEQYF. CDR3 in DNA: TGTGCCAGCAGTTCTGGGGCGGGGGGCATCGTACACGAGCAGTACTTC.

The J gene is TRBJ1-5, the V gene TRBV9; weak D call: TRBD1 (5 bases). There are 15 residues in the CDR3. V was shortened by 4 bases and J by 0 bases, with 11 bases between the two germline ends. CDR1 is SGDLS and CDR2 is YYNGEE in the germline V gene. CDR3 amino acids: CASSPGLNSNQPQHF. CDR3 sequence (DNA): TGTGCCAGCAGCCCGGGACTAAATAGCAATCAGCCCCAGCATTTT. Full variable domain (rest looked up from reference TRBV9 and TRBJ1-5): DSGVTQTPKHLITATGQRVTLRCSPRSGDLSVYWYQQSLDQGLQFLIQYYNGEERAKGNILERFSAQQFPDLHSELNLSSLELGDSALYFCASSPGLNSNQPQHFGDGTRLSIL.

The V gene is TRBV5-4, the J gene TRBJ1-1; possibly TRBD1 for D (6 bases). The V and J ends lost 4 bases and 0 bases respectively, with 13 bases between them. CDR3 size: 15 residues. CDR1 SGHNT and CDR2 YYREEE come from the germline V gene (reference sequence). CDR3 sequence reads: CASSLDRPLNTEAFF. DNA of the CDR3: TGTGCCAGCAGCCTTGACAGGCCCTTGAACACTGAAGCTTTCTTT.